This entry lists 22 T cell receptor beta chains sequenced from one sample in a study of blood T cell repertoires in COVID-19. Profiled with immunoSEQ multiplex PCR; TCRdb holds only in-frame clones, not every one. The table shows around 300,000 clones, with 80% to 95% occurring only once. The specimen sequenced was PBMCs or T cells enriched from blood (not recorded which). All receptors come from a woman in her twenties or thirties who had recovered from COVID-19.

V usage is TRBV11-2 and J usage is TRBJ2-7; 13 bases are a match to TRBD2. This CDR3 has 14 residues. Trimming cost V 7 bases and J 2 bases; bases outside gene matches: 2. CDR1 is SGHAT and CDR2 is FQNNGV in the germline V gene. The DNA of the CDR3 is TGTGCCAGCAAACTAGCGGGAGGGACCTACGAGCAGTACTTC. Translated: CASKLAGGTYEQYF.

This sequence joins TRBV6-5 and TRBJ1-1; TRBD1 agrees at 9 bases. Germline V lookup: CDR1 MNHEY, CDR2 SVGAGI. Losses at the gene ends were 6 bases for V and 5 bases for J; bases not matched to a gene: 7. The CDR3 covers 14 residues. The CDR3 coding sequence is TGTGCCAGCAGCATCGGGACAGGGAAGACTGAAGCTTTCTTT. Amino acid sequence: CASSIGTGKTEAFF.

The chain is built from TRBV7-8 and TRBJ2-7, with 8 bases fitting TRBD2. This CDR3 contains 16 residues. The junction had 9 bases not matched to a gene; V was cut back by 1 base and J by 4 bases. The germline gives CDR1 SGHVS, CDR2 FQNEAQ. CDR3 region: CASSLVGGTSTYEQYF. For the CDR3, the DNA is TGTGCCAGCAGCTTAGTAGGAGGGACTAGTACATACGAGCAGTACTTC.

The rearrangement links TRBV6-5 to TRBJ2-5; D perhaps matches TRBD2 (6 bases). This CDR3 is built from 13 residues. Between the trimmed V and J ends, which lost 6 bases and 4 bases, there was a span of 12 bases. Germline V gene lookup returns CDR1 MNHEY and CDR2 SVGAGI. CDR3 sequence reads: CASSPEGGETQYF. The DNA for the CDR3 is TGTGCCAGCAGCCCAGAGGGAGGAGAGACCCAGTACTTC.

This chain links TRBV29-1 with TRBJ2-2; 10 bases line up with TRBD2. J lost 5 bases, V lost 6 bases, and 6 bases had no gene match. Germline lookup yields CDR1 SQVTM and CDR2 ANQGSEA. The CDR3 has 14 amino acids. CDR3 in amino acids: CSVSAGGYTGELFF. DNA for the CDR3: TGCAGCGTCTCAGCGGGAGGGTATACCGGGGAGCTGTTTTTT.

V is TRBV2 and J is TRBJ1-1; the match to TRBD1 covers 7 bases. V shed 7 bases and J 6 bases; nucleotides not matched to a gene: 8. Germline values: CDR1 SNHLY, CDR2 FYNNEI. This CDR3 has 13 residues. CDR3 DNA: TGTGCCAGCACCAGCTTCGGGACAGCTGAAGCTTTCTTT. Translating it yields CASTSFGTAEAFF.

This sequence joins TRBV19 and TRBJ1-4; a weak D match, TRBD1 (5 bases). The V and J ends lost 5 bases and 7 bases respectively, with 23 bases between them. CDR1 is LNHDA, CDR2 SQIVND, per germline (reference sequence). This CDR3 is built from 17 residues. Here the CDR3 reads CASSSPNPRRGGEKLFF. CDR3 nucleotides: TGTGCCAGTAGTTCGCCGAACCCGAGGAGGGGTGGTGAAAAACTGTTTTTT.

J is TRBJ1-1 and V is TRBV7-9, with D hard to call. There are 13 residues in the CDR3. Trimming removed 6 bases at V and 1 base at J, with 9 bases between. Per germline, CDR1 SEHNR and CDR2 FQNEAQ (reference sequence). CDR3 amino acids: CASRGRANTEAFF. DNA of the CDR3: TGTGCCAGCAGGGGGAGGGCGAACACTGAAGCTTTCTTT.

The CDR3 DNA reads TGTGCCAGCAGACAGGGGCCAGAGACCCAGTACTTC. It specifies CASRQGPETQYF. The rearrangement joins TRBV6-6 to TRBJ2-5, with 7 bases fitting TRBD1. This CDR3 has 12 amino acids. Trimming took 6 bases from V and 4 from J; bases not matched to a gene: 2. CDR1 and CDR2 (germline): MNHNY, SVGAGI (reference sequence).

Concerning this clone itself: The sample contains more than one DNA sequence encoding this CDR3. The chain carries TRBV5-4 and TRBJ2-3, with a tentative D call TRBD2 (6 bases). Looked up from germline, CDR1 is SGHNT and CDR2 is YYREEE (reference sequence). V was trimmed by 0 bases and J by 4 bases, leaving 6 bases between them. The CDR3 has 13 amino acids. DNA of the CDR3: TGTGCCAGCAGCTTGGGCGGGGCAGATACGCAGTATTTT. Translation: CASSLGGADTQYF.

The gene calls are TRBV7-2 and TRBJ2-7; 8 bases fit TRBD1. Germline V CDR1 and CDR2: SGHTA, FQGNSA. V was clipped by 4 bases and J by 2 bases; unmatched bases: 4. There are 14 residues in the CDR3. This CDR3 is CASSSRTGTYEQYF. The CDR3 bases are TGTGCCAGCAGCTCCAGGACAGGGACCTACGAGCAGTACTTC. The full variable domain, completed using reference TRBV7-2 and TRBJ2-7, is GAGVSQSPSNKVTEKGKDVELRCDPISGHTALYWYRQSLGQGLEFLIYFQGNSAPDKSGLPSDRFSAERTGGSVSTLTIQRTQQEDSAVYLCASSSRTGTYEQYFGPGTRLTVT.

This clone was observed a single time. This sequence joins TRBV5-5 and TRBJ2-5, with a weak D call TRBD2 (6 bases). Germline V CDR1 and CDR2: SGHKS, YYEKEE (reference sequence). V was shortened by 0 bases and J by 4 bases, with 16 bases between the two germline ends. The CDR3 has 16 amino acids. CDR3 nucleotides: TGTGCCAGCAGCTTGGTTGAGGAGGGAGTCCGAGAGACCCAGTACTTC. Translation: CASSLVEEGVRETQYF.

This clone was detected only a few times. One end of the junction varies from germline; a read error may be responsible. The chain employs TRBV7-9 and TRBJ2-1; 7 bases map to TRBD2. CDR3 length: 14 amino acids. The germline V gene has CDR1 SEHNR and CDR2 FQNEAQ (reference sequence). The CDR3, as DNA: TGTGCCAGCAGCGTAGCGGGCCCACCCTATGAGCAGTTCTTC. Amino acids: CASSVAGPPYEQFF.

The gene calls are TRBV14 and TRBJ2-7, with TRBD2 identical over 7 bases. Trimming at V came to 3 bases and at J to 2 bases, leaving 4 bases not matched to a gene. CDR3 length: 14 residues. Germline lookup yields CDR1 SGHDN and CDR2 FVKESK. CDR3 amino acids: CASSHRTRTYEQYF. The CDR3 DNA sequence: TGTGCCAGCAGCCACCGGACTAGAACCTACGAGCAGTACTTC. The full variable domain, its missing parts supplied by reference TRBV14 and TRBJ2-7, is EAGVTQFPSHSVIEKGQTVTLRCDPISGHDNLYWYRRVMGKEIKFLLHFVKESKQDESGMPNNRFLAERTGGTYSTLKVQPAELEDSGVYFCASSHRTRTYEQYFGPGTRLTVT.

This rearrangement joins TRBV9 to TRBJ2-2; 9 bases map to TRBD1. CDR3 length: 15 residues. In germline, CDR1 is SGDLS, CDR2 YYNGEE. The ends lost 3 bases at V and 6 bases at J; junction bases unmatched: 6. The chain's CDR3 is CASSAGTGPSGELFF. The CDR3 DNA is TGTGCCAGCAGCGCCGGGACAGGGCCCTCCGGGGAGCTGTTTTTT.

This chain joins TRBV30 and TRBJ1-2; no reliable D call. This CDR3 has 15 amino acids. Trimming removed 3 bases at V and 5 bases at J, with 19 bases between. Per the germline V gene, CDR1 is GTSNPN and CDR2 is SVGIG (reference sequence). The CDR3 region has the DNA TGTGCCTGGAGCTCGTGGCGGGTTCGGGGATATGGCTACACCTTC. This gives the protein CAWSSWRVRGYGYTF.

CDR3 DNA: TGTGCCAGCAGCCTCACTAGCAGAGAGACCCAGTACTTC. It specifies CASSLTSRETQYF. This sequence joins TRBV7-3 and TRBJ2-5, with a weak D call TRBD2 (6 bases). Germline CDR1 is SGHTA and CDR2 is FQGTGA. Trimming shortened V by 5 bases and J by 4 bases, and 11 bases separated the two germline ends. This CDR3 is built from 13 residues. The whole variable domain, filled in from reference TRBV7-3 and TRBJ2-5, reads GAGVSQTPSNKVTEKGKYVELRCDPISGHTALYWYRQSLGQGPEFLIYFQGTGAADDSGLPNDRFFAVRPEGSVSTLKIQRTERGDSAVYLCASSLTSRETQYFGPGTRLLVL.

The genes are TRBV28 and TRBJ1-2; D call uncertain. The CDR3 consists of 14 residues. Germline CDR1 reads MDHEN; CDR2 reads SYDVKM. V lost 1 base and J 4 bases, leaving 10 bases between the germline ends. Here the CDR3 DNA reads TGTGCCAGCAGTTTATCCCGGGATCCCTATGGCTACACCTTC. Translating it yields CASSLSRDPYGYTF.

The chain combines TRBV19 with TRBJ2-1; 7 bases agree with TRBD2. V was clipped by 3 bases and J by 5 bases; unmatched bases: 16. Germline V gene sequence: CDR1 LNHDA, CDR2 SQIVND (reference sequence). The CDR3 is 18 residues long. In DNA form, the CDR3 reads TGTGCCAGTAGTATGCCCCTTGGTCCCCGGGAGGTAAACAATGAGCAGTTCTTC. It encodes CASSMPLGPREVNNEQFF. Full variable domain (missing parts from reference TRBV19 and TRBJ2-1): DGGITQSPKYLFRKEGQNVTLSCEQNLNHDAMYWYRQDPGQGLRLIYYSQIVNDFQKGDIAEGYSVSREKKESFPLTVTSAQKNPTAFYLCASSMPLGPREVNNEQFFGPGTRLTVL.

This chain links TRBV10-3 with TRBJ2-7, with 7 bases fitting TRBD1. CDR3 length equals 16 residues. The J segment lost 0 bases and the V segment lost 1 base, leaving 6 bases of the junction unmatched. Germline V gene lookup returns CDR1 ENHRY and CDR2 SYGVKD. The CDR3 sequence is CAISEWKGASSYEQYF. The CDR3 DNA is TGTGCCATCAGTGAGTGGAAGGGGGCGTCCTCCTACGAGCAGTACTTC.

The gene calls are TRBV28 and TRBJ2-6; D is possibly TRBD1 (6 bases). V lost 6 bases to trimming and J lost 0 bases, with 21 bases between them. Germline assignment: CDR1 MDHEN and CDR2 SYDVKM. The CDR3 sequence is 19 residues long. The CDR3 protein is CASRAQTGQRSSGANVLTF. DNA of the CDR3: TGTGCCAGCAGGGCCCAAACGGGACAAAGAAGCTCTGGGGCCAACGTCCTGACTTTC. The full variable domain, its missing parts supplied by reference TRBV28 and TRBJ2-6, is DVKVTQSSRYLVKRTGEKVFLECVQDMDHENMFWYRQDPGLGLRLIYFSYDVKMKEKGDIPEGYSVSREKKERFSLILESASTNQTSMYLCASRAQTGQRSSGANVLTFGAGSRLTVL.

V and J are TRBV9 and TRBJ2-1, with TRBD2 identical over 9 bases. The CDR3 sequence is 15 residues long. Germline V gene sequence: CDR1 SGDLS, CDR2 YYNGEE. V lost 0 bases to trimming and J lost 5 bases; unmatched junction nucleotides: 3. The CDR3 nucleotides read TGTGCCAGCAGCGTAGAGGGACTAGCCGACAATGAGCAGTTCTTC. Translating gives CASSVEGLADNEQFF.